This passage covers 9 T cell receptor beta chains from one sample sequenced in a study of shared clonotypes between healthy human individuals. Assay used: immunoSEQ multiplex PCR; TCRdb lists only in-frame clones, some missing. The sample yields approximately 2.1 million clones, approximately 93% seen once. The specimen was naive CD4+ T cells from PBMCs. The subset denotes: CD45RA+ positively selected. These receptors originate from a young man in good health. Some clones in this sample may be carry-over from other donors' samples.

The chain joins TRBV19 to TRBJ2-1; D remains unclear. CDR1 is LNHDA, CDR2 SQIVND, per germline (reference sequence). The CDR3 runs 12 residues. With 5 bases removed from V and 10 bases from J, the gap between germline ends came to 12 bases. The CDR3 DNA is TGTGCCAGTAGTCCCCGGACCTTAGAGCAGTTCTTC. Translated: CASSPRTLEQFF.

V gene TRBV2 combines with J gene TRBJ2-2; 10 positions match TRBD1. This CDR3 spans 17 amino acids. Trimming cost V 1 base and J 6 bases; bases outside gene matches: 8. Germline V lookup: CDR1 SNHLY, CDR2 FYNNEI. The CDR3 region is CASSEERFGQGAGELFF. CDR3 sequence (DNA): TGTGCCAGCAGTGAAGAGCGTTTTGGACAGGGGGCCGGGGAGCTGTTTTTT.

This clone was seen a handful of times. Other DNA sequences in the sample encode the same CDR3. Written as DNA, the CDR3 is TGCGCCAGCAGCTTAGGCTCTGGGGCCAACGTCCTGACTTTC. Translation: CASSLGSGANVLTF. V gene TRBV5-1 combines with J gene TRBJ2-6; D is undetermined. Trimming removed 2 bases at V and 0 bases at J, with 3 bases between. In germline, CDR1 is SGHRS, CDR2 YFSETQ. The CDR3 sequence is 14 residues long.

This chain joins TRBV5-1 and TRBJ2-3, with TRBD2 matching 11 bases. The germline gives CDR1 SGHRS, CDR2 YFSETQ. This CDR3 is 15 amino acids long. Trimming cost V 0 bases and J 5 bases; bases outside gene matches: 2. The CDR3 region is CASSLVSGRGDTQYF. The CDR3 DNA is TGCGCCAGCAGCTTGGTTAGCGGGAGGGGAGATACGCAGTATTTT.

The chain couples TRBV7-9 to TRBJ2-1, with 8 bases aligning to TRBD2. The trim removed 1 base at V and 9 bases at J, leaving 11 bases unmatched. Germline CDR1 and CDR2: SEHNR and FQNEAQ (reference sequence). The CDR3 consists of 16 residues. CDR3 nucleotides: TGTGCCAGCAGCTTAGTCCCAGCGGGAGTCTTTGGTGAGCAGTTCTTC. Translation: CASSLVPAGVFGEQFF.

CDR3: CASSLAGALAGYDEQYF. As DNA, the CDR3 is TGTGCCAGCAGCTTAGCGGGGGCACTAGCGGGATACGACGAGCAGTACTTC. This chain joins TRBV7-6 and TRBJ2-7, with 10 bases that match TRBD2. Trimming cost V 0 bases and J 5 bases; bases outside gene matches: 10. Germline V gene lookup returns CDR1 SGHVS and CDR2 FNYEAQ. This CDR3 has 17 residues.

A note on this clone: This sample also contains other DNA sequences that code for the same CDR3. The genes are TRBV9 and TRBJ2-3; D unclear. The ends were cut back, 0 bases at V and 4 bases at J, with 6 bases in the middle. The CDR3 spans 13 residues. Germline-derived CDR1 and CDR2 are SGDLS and YYNGEE. CDR3 protein: CASSVGLADTQYF. The CDR3, as DNA: TGTGCCAGCAGCGTAGGTCTAGCAGATACGCAGTATTTT.

The V gene is TRBV7-2, the J gene TRBJ2-3; 8 positions match TRBD2. This CDR3 comprises 16 residues. Germline V gene lookup returns CDR1 SGHTA and CDR2 FQGNSA. V trimming: 2 bases; J trimming: 3 bases; junction bases outside the gene matches: 7. CDR3 nucleotide sequence: TGTGCCAGCAGCTTATTGGCGGGAGGTCAAACAGATACGCAGTATTTT. Its translation is CASSLLAGGQTDTQYF.

The chain is built from TRBV7-9 and TRBJ1-1, with a weak D call TRBD1 (6 bases). In germline, CDR1 is SEHNR, CDR2 FQNEAQ (reference sequence). Trimming took off 7 bases at V and 5 bases at J, with 20 bases between the two ends. This CDR3 region has 15 residues. As DNA, the CDR3 is TGTGCCAGCACACGAACCTTCAGGGGAGGGACTGAAGCTTTCTTT. Translating it yields CASTRTFRGGTEAFF.